This is a list of T cell receptor beta chains from one sample in a study of Graves' ophthalmopathy and Graves' hyperthyroidism. TCRdb fed the multiplex PCR reads into MiXCR, producing one record per CDR3 protein. The sample includes 650,000 to 900,000 distinct CDR3 sequences, roughly two fifths of them seen just once. The material sequenced was peripheral blood. Receptors were obtained from an adult man with Graves' ophthalmopathy. CDR3s include the opening cysteine and the closing phenylalanine or tryptophan. A D gene is named only where the DNA matches it firmly. A clone size is listed for some rows: how often the clone was seen (once, few, many), or a class if it is expanded.

j_gene: TRBJ1-2
abundance: -
v_gene: TRBV6-5
d_gene: TRBD1
CDR3aa: CASSRTGEYGYTF
CDR3nt: TGTGCCAGCAGTCGGACAGGGGAATATGGCTACACCTTC

j_gene: TRBJ1-2
abundance: -
v_gene: TRBV27
d_gene: -
CDR3aa: CASSSFQDYGYTF
CDR3nt: TGTGCCAGCAGTTCCTTCCAAGACTATGGCTACACCTTC

j_gene: TRBJ2-7
abundance: -
v_gene: TRBV9
d_gene: -
CDR3aa: CASSEDLVRNEQYF
CDR3nt: TGTGCCAGCAGCGAAGATTTAGTGCGGAACGAGCAGTACTTC

j_gene: TRBJ2-5
abundance: -
v_gene: TRBV9
d_gene: -
CDR3aa: CASSQESGEIEETQYF
CDR3nt: TGTGCCAGCAGCCAAGAATCGGGGGAGATTGAAGAGACCCAGTACTTC

j_gene: TRBJ2-6
abundance: many
v_gene: TRBV12-3/TRBV12-4
d_gene: -
CDR3aa: CASSAIISGANVLTF
CDR3nt: TGTGCCAGCAGTGCGATAATCTCTGGGGCCAACGTCCTGACTTTC

j_gene: TRBJ1-6
abundance: many
v_gene: TRBV2
d_gene: -
CDR3aa: CASGGRLDSPLHF
CDR3nt: TGTGCCAGCGGGGGACGTTTAGATTCACCCCTCCACTTT

j_gene: TRBJ2-2
abundance: few
v_gene: TRBV29-1
d_gene: TRBD1
CDR3aa: CSAADRVYTGELFF
CDR3nt: TGCAGCGCCGCAGACAGGGTATATACCGGGGAGCTGTTTTTT

j_gene: TRBJ2-5
abundance: -
v_gene: TRBV2
d_gene: TRBD2
CDR3aa: CATSEDPTSGEAETQYF
CDR3nt: TGTGCCACCTCAGAGGACCCGACTAGCGGGGAAGCGGAGACCCAGTACTTC

j_gene: TRBJ1-1
abundance: many
v_gene: TRBV19
d_gene: -
CDR3aa: CASTSGRMNTEAFF
CDR3nt: TGTGCCAGTACATCAGGACGGATGAACACTGAAGCTTTCTTT

j_gene: TRBJ2-6
abundance: -
v_gene: TRBV7-6
d_gene: -
CDR3aa: CASSKGYVLTF
CDR3nt: TGTGCCAGCAGCAAGGGCTACGTCCTGACTTTC

j_gene: TRBJ2-7
abundance: few
v_gene: TRBV7-2
d_gene: -
CDR3aa: CASSLRGPPYEQYF
CDR3nt: TGTGCCAGCAGCTTAAGGGGACCCCCCTACGAGCAGTACTTC

j_gene: TRBJ2-5
abundance: -
v_gene: TRBV7-3
d_gene: -
CDR3aa: CAIRSGETQYF
CDR3nt: TGTGCCATCAGATCGGGAGAGACCCAGTACTTC

j_gene: TRBJ1-3
abundance: few
v_gene: TRBV5-1
d_gene: -
CDR3aa: CASRPMGGTSGNTIYF
CDR3nt: TGCGCCAGCCGCCCCATGGGAGGGACTTCTGGAAACACCATATATTTT

j_gene: TRBJ2-2
abundance: -
v_gene: TRBV25-1
d_gene: -
CDR3aa: CASSFPIGTYTGELFF
CDR3nt: TGTGCCAGTAGTTTCCCAATCGGGACCTACACCGGGGAGCTGTTTTTT

j_gene: TRBJ2-3
abundance: -
v_gene: TRBV7-2
d_gene: -
CDR3aa: CASSAGLTDTQYF
CDR3nt: TGTGCCAGCAGCGCGGGCCTCACGGATACGCAGTATTTT

j_gene: TRBJ2-7
abundance: -
v_gene: TRBV5-5
d_gene: -
CDR3aa: CASSVTASYEQYF
CDR3nt: TGTGCCAGCAGCGTGACAGCGTCCTACGAGCAGTACTTC

j_gene: TRBJ2-5
abundance: many
v_gene: TRBV2
d_gene: -
CDR3aa: CASSADTYQETQYF
CDR3nt: TGTGCCAGCAGTGCCGACACATACCAAGAGACCCAGTACTTC

j_gene: TRBJ2-6
abundance: -
v_gene: TRBV7-3
d_gene: -
CDR3aa: CASSVSGGGNVLTF
CDR3nt: TGTGCCAGCAGCGTCTCCGGTGGGGGCAACGTCCTGACTTTC

j_gene: TRBJ2-2
abundance: -
v_gene: TRBV25-1
d_gene: TRBD2
CDR3aa: CASGREGGGTGELFF
CDR3nt: TGTGCCAGCGGTCGGGAGGGCGGCGGGACCGGGGAGCTGTTTTTT

j_gene: TRBJ1-5
abundance: -
v_gene: TRBV24-1
d_gene: TRBD1
CDR3aa: CATSDPGTVVLSNQPQHF
CDR3nt: TGTGCCACCAGTGACCCAGGGACAGTCGTTCTTAGCAATCAGCCCCAGCATTTT

j_gene: TRBJ1-1
abundance: -
v_gene: TRBV25-1
d_gene: TRBD1
CDR3aa: CASSYSRDREGTEAFF
CDR3nt: TGTGCCAGCAGTTACTCGCGGGACAGGGAGGGCACTGAAGCTTTCTTT

j_gene: TRBJ2-5
abundance: few
v_gene: TRBV7-2
d_gene: -
CDR3aa: CASSQAGARDSETQYF
CDR3nt: TGCGCCAGCAGCCAAGCTGGAGCAAGGGACTCTGAGACCCAGTACTTC

j_gene: TRBJ1-5
abundance: many
v_gene: TRBV7-8
d_gene: -
CDR3aa: CASSLLRNQPQHF
CDR3nt: TGTGCCAGCAGCTTATTAAGGAATCAGCCCCAGCATTTT

j_gene: TRBJ2-2
abundance: few
v_gene: TRBV4-3
d_gene: -
CDR3aa: CASSQESLATRELFF
CDR3nt: TGCGCCAGCAGCCAAGAAAGCCTAGCGACTCGGGAGCTGTTTTTT

j_gene: TRBJ2-5
abundance: once
v_gene: TRBV11-1
d_gene: TRBD1
CDR3aa: CASSPITGGLETQYF
CDR3nt: TGTGCCAGCAGCCCAATTACAGGGGGCCTAGAGACCCAGTACTTC

j_gene: TRBJ1-2
abundance: -
v_gene: TRBV7-2
d_gene: -
CDR3aa: CASSLGDGFVYGYTF
CDR3nt: TGTGCCAGCAGCTTAGGGGACGGGTTCGTCTATGGCTACACCTTC

j_gene: TRBJ1-2
abundance: many
v_gene: TRBV12-3/TRBV12-4
d_gene: -
CDR3aa: CASSQTPGQRGYTF
CDR3nt: TGTGCCAGCAGCCAGACCCCGGGACAACGAGGCTACACCTTC

j_gene: TRBJ2-7
abundance: few
v_gene: TRBV19
d_gene: -
CDR3aa: CASSIQGSSYEQYF
CDR3nt: TGTGCCAGTAGTATCCAGGGGTCCTCCTACGAGCAGTACTTC